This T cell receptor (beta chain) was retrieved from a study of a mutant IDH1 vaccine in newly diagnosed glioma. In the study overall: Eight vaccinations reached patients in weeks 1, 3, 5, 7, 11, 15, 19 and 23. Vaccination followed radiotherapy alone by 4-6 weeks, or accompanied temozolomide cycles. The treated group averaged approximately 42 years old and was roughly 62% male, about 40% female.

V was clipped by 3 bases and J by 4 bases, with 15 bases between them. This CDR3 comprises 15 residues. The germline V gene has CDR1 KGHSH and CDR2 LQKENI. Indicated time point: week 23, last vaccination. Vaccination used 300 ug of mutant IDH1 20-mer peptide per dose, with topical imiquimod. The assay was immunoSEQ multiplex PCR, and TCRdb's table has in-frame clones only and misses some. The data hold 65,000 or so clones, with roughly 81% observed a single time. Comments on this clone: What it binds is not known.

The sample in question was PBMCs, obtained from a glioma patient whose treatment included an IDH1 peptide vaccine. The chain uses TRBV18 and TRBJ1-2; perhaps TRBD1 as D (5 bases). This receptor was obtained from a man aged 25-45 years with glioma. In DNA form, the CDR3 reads TGTGCCAGCTCACCTTCCGGGGGTGGAGGCTATGGCTACACCTTC. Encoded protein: CASSPSGGGGYGYTF. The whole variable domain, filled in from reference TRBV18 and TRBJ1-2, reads NAGVMQNPRHLVRRRGQEARLRCSPMKGHSHVYWYRQLPEEGLKFMVYLQKENIIDESGMPKERFSAEFPKEGPSILRIQQVVRGDSAAYFCASSPSGGGGYGYTFGSGTRLTVV.